Listed here are 19 T cell receptor beta chains from one sample, sequenced in a study of cytomegalovirus exposure and HLA in healthy donors. 60 Vbeta and 13 Jbeta primers were used in PCR. Produced via immunoSEQ multiplex PCR; TCRdb's table is partial and in-frame only. The sample records about 82,000 clones, about 78% being singletons. Sequenced material: PBMCs. The receptors stem from a male donor in good health and CMV-seropositive.

The chain combines TRBV28 with TRBJ1-5; D not resolved. Germline V gives CDR1 MDHEN, CDR2 SYDVKM. The CDR3 totals 17 residues. V lost 4 bases and J 2 bases, leaving 18 bases between the germline ends. CDR3 DNA sequence: TGTGCCAGCAGTTCACCCACCTCTCCCCGGGGCAATCAGCCCCAGCATTTT. The encoded protein is CASSSPTSPRGNQPQHF.

This clone was found a few times. A junction boundary mismatches the germline segment, possibly from a read error. The chain uses TRBV7-9 and TRBJ2-2; perhaps TRBD2 as D (6 bases). The CDR3 is 18 residues long. CDR1 and CDR2 (germline): SEHNR, FQNEAQ (reference sequence). CDR3 protein: CSSRVAGYGSQRAGELFF. CDR3 DNA sequence: TGTTCCAGCAGGGTGGCGGGTTACGGGAGCCAGAGGGCCGGGGAGCTGTTTTTT.

V gene TRBV7-3 combines with J gene TRBJ1-3; D call uncertain. Looked up from germline, CDR1 is SGHTA and CDR2 is FQGTGA. This CDR3 is 16 amino acids long. Trimming pared 2 bases from V and 0 bases from J, leaving 11 bases between. CDR3 residues: CASSLAGKSSGNTIYF. The CDR3 DNA sequence: TGTGCCAGCAGCTTAGCGGGAAAAAGCTCTGGAAACACCATATATTTT.

The J gene is TRBJ2-7, the V gene TRBV4-3, with unresolved D. The V gene lost 1 base and the J gene lost 0 bases, with 13 bases spanning the gap. Germline V gene data show CDR1 as LGHNA and CDR2 as YSLEER. The length of the CDR3 is 16 residues. The CDR3 spells CASSQGVGFSSYEQYF. The CDR3 DNA is TGCGCCAGCAGCCAAGGGGTGGGCTTCAGCTCCTACGAGCAGTACTTC.

The chain uses TRBV18 and TRBJ1-1; possible D gene TRBD1, 6 bases. The CDR3 sequence is 13 residues long. The V end lost 5 bases, the J end lost 1 base, and 8 bases lay between the germline ends. Looked up from germline, CDR1 is KGHSH and CDR2 is LQKENI. In nucleotides, the CDR3 is TGTGCCAGCTCAAGGGACAAGAACACTGAAGCTTTCTTT. Translated: CASSRDKNTEAFF. The full variable domain, completed using reference TRBV18 and TRBJ1-1, is NAGVMQNPRHLVRRRGQEARLRCSPMKGHSHVYWYRQLPEEGLKFMVYLQKENIIDESGMPKERFSAEFPKEGPSILRIQQVVRGDSAAYFCASSRDKNTEAFFGQGTRLTVV.

The table lists this clone with a few counts. The chain carries TRBV28 and TRBJ1-4; 7 bases align to TRBD1. Unmatched junction bases numbered 11, after V lost 6 bases and J lost 7 bases. CDR1 is MDHEN and CDR2 is SYDVKM in the germline V gene. This CDR3 has 15 amino acids. CDR3: CASSPTGAAGEKLFF. CDR3 nucleotide sequence: TGTGCCAGCAGCCCTACAGGGGCGGCGGGTGAAAAACTGTTTTTT.

J is TRBJ1-1 and V is TRBV18; 8 positions agree with TRBD1. The ends lost 4 bases at V and 3 bases at J; junction bases unmatched: 7. CDR3 length equals 15 residues. Germline loops: CDR1 KGHSH, CDR2 LQKENI. The CDR3 DNA follows: TGTGCCAGCTCACAACAACAGGGGGGGGACACTGAAGCTTTCTTT. As protein: CASSQQQGGDTEAFF.

This rearrangement joins TRBV19 to TRBJ1-2; TRBD1 might be the D (6 bases). V was clipped by 5 bases and J by 8 bases, with 15 bases between them. This CDR3 is 13 amino acids long. Germline assignment: CDR1 LNHDA and CDR2 SQIVND (reference sequence). The CDR3 loop reads CASSATGNEGYTF. The CDR3 DNA is TGTGCCAGTAGTGCAACAGGGAACGAGGGCTACACCTTC.

Written as DNA, the CDR3 is TGTGCCAGCAGCAACTGGGGGGGGCCTCTTTATGGCTACACCTTC. It encodes CASSNWGGPLYGYTF. The chain joins TRBV21-1 to TRBJ1-2. TRBV21-1 is recorded as a pseudogene. The CDR3 length is 15 residues.

In this sample, this clone turned up a few times. This chain connects TRBV7-3 to TRBJ1-1; D is unresolved. With 1 base removed from V and 1 base from J, the gap between germline ends came to 10 bases. Germline V gives CDR1 SGHTA, CDR2 FQGTGA. The CDR3 spans 15 residues. In DNA form, the CDR3 reads TGTGCCAGCAGCTTAATGGAACAGTCGAACACTGAAGCTTTCTTT. Amino acid sequence: CASSLMEQSNTEAFF.

The chain joins TRBV4-1 to TRBJ2-2; 9 nucleotides align to TRBD2. CDR1 MGHRA and CDR2 YSYEKL come from the germline V gene. The CDR3 has 15 residues. V gave up 7 bases and J gave up 6 bases; unmatched junction bases: 9. The CDR3 DNA reads as TGCGCCAGCACCCCCGGAAGCGGGGGGCCCGGGGAGCTGTTTTTT. Amino acids: CASTPGSGGPGELFF.

This sequence joins TRBV18 and TRBJ1-2; D possibly corresponds to TRBD1 (6 bases). The germline V gene has CDR1 KGHSH and CDR2 LQKENI. The CDR3 length is 18 residues. V lost 3 bases and J lost 6, with 26 bases in between. CDR3 nucleotide sequence: TGTGCCAGCTCACCCGAGCGGGGCAGGGGCGACCTTCGGAATGGCTACACCTTC. Residues: CASSPERGRGDLRNGYTF.

The V call is TRBV27, the J call TRBJ2-3, with 12 bases lining up with TRBD2. This CDR3 has 16 residues. J gave up 4 bases and V 5 bases, and 7 bases lay outside the gene matches. CDR1 and CDR2 from the germline V gene are MNHEY and SMNVEV (reference sequence). As DNA, the CDR3 is TGTGCCAGCAGTCGACTAGCGGGAGTTGACGCAGATACGCAGTATTTT. Amino acids: CASSRLAGVDADTQYF.

This clone was counted a single time. The chain couples TRBV19 to TRBJ2-1; 8 nucleotides align to TRBD1. V lost 6 bases to trimming and J lost 0 bases; unmatched junction nucleotides: 10. Germline-derived CDR1 and CDR2 are LNHDA and SQIVND (reference sequence). The length of the CDR3 is 17 residues. The CDR3 DNA follows: TGTGCCAGTAGCCTGCAGGGGGCCGATAGCTCCTACAATGAGCAGTTCTTC. Translation: CASSLQGADSSYNEQFF. Together with reference TRBV19 and TRBJ2-1, the CDR3 gives the full variable domain: DGGITQSPKYLFRKEGQNVTLSCEQNLNHDAMYWYRQDPGQGLRLIYYSQIVNDFQKGDIAEGYSVSREKKESFPLTVTSAQKNPTAFYLCASSLQGADSSYNEQFFGPGTRLTVL.

This clone was counted a few times. Mismatch with germline at one junction end may stem from a read error. The chain carries TRBV7-7 and TRBJ2-2; tentative D call: TRBD1 (6 bases). This CDR3 is built from 14 residues. Germline assignment: CDR1 SSHAT and CDR2 FNYEAQ (reference sequence). The CDR3 reads CASSEGVHSGELFF. CDR3 nucleotide sequence: TGTGCTAGCAGTGAGGGGGTGCACTCCGGGGAGCTGTTTTTT.

V gene TRBV11-2 combines with J gene TRBJ1-1; no reliable D call. Per the germline V gene, CDR1 is SGHAT and CDR2 is FQNNGV. Trimming removed 5 bases at V and 0 bases at J, with 19 bases between. The CDR3 loop spans 17 amino acids. The CDR3 DNA sequence: TGTGCCAGCAGCGACCGCAGGCTGGCACGACTGAACACTGAAGCTTTCTTT. This translates into CASSDRRLARLNTEAFF. The full variable domain, completed using reference TRBV11-2 and TRBJ1-1, is EAGVAQSPRYKIIEKRQSVAFWCNPISGHATLYWYQQILGQGPKLLIQFQNNGVVDDSQLPKDRFSAERLKGVDSTLKIQPAKLEDSAVYLCASSDRRLARLNTEAFFGQGTRLTVV.

V and J are TRBV6-6 and TRBJ2-1, with a possible D match to TRBD2 (6 bases). Trimming cost V 2 bases and J 3 bases, with 11 bases left between them. The CDR3 length is 15 residues. The germline gives CDR1 MNHNY, CDR2 SVGAGI (reference sequence). In nucleotides, the CDR3 is TGTGCCAGCAGTTACCCCGAGGGAGGCTACAATGAGCAGTTCTTC. Translating gives CASSYPEGGYNEQFF.

The V and J genes are TRBV2 and TRBJ1-2; D is perhaps TRBD1 (6 bases). V lost 5 bases and J lost 4, with 14 bases in between. Germline CDR1 is SNHLY and CDR2 is FYNNEI. The CDR3 is 14 residues long. CDR3 loop: CASSTLQGSYGYTF. The CDR3 region has the DNA TGTGCCAGCAGTACACTACAGGGATCCTATGGCTACACCTTC.

This chain links TRBV6-5 with TRBJ1-5; 9 positions match TRBD1. Unmatched junction bases numbered 8, after V lost 6 bases and J lost 5 bases. Germline-derived CDR1 and CDR2 are MNHEY and SVGAGI. The CDR3 contains 15 residues. CDR3 protein: CASRPQGASYQPQHF. CDR3 DNA sequence: TGTGCCAGCAGGCCACAGGGGGCCTCCTATCAGCCCCAGCATTTT.